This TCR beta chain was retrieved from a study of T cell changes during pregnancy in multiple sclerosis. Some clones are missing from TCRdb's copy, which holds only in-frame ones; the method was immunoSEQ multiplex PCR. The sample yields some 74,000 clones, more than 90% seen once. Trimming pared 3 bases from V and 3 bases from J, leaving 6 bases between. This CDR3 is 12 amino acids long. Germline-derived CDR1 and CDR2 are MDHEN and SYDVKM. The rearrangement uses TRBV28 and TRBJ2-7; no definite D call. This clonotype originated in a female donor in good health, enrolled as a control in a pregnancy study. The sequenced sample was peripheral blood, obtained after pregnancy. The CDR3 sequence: CASSLSDYEQYF. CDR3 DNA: TGTGCCAGCAGTTTGAGCGACTACGAGCAGTACTTC.